The present T cell receptor beta chain was sequenced within a study of radiation and T cells in renal cell carcinoma. Study results and caveats: From baseline, blood top tumor clonotypes peaked at 2 weeks post-radiation. Without pretreatment biopsies, baseline tumor clonotype presence was undetermined.

About this clone itself: Its antigen remains unknown.

Trimming shortened V by 5 bases and J by 0 bases, and 4 bases separated the two germline ends. CDR1 and CDR2 (germline): SEHNR, FQNEAQ (reference sequence). This CDR3 region has 12 residues. Time point given: blood 4 weeks post-SBRT, at nephrectomy. Treatment of the sample: 15 Gy SBRT to primary tumor, nephrectomy 4 weeks later. Nephrectomy followed 15 Gy stereotactic body radiation by 4 weeks. Blood was sampled at baseline, 2 weeks and 4 weeks after SBRT. TCRdb's table, derived via immunoSEQ multiplex PCR, lists solely in-frame clones and lacks some. The sample shows around 78,000 clones, 89% of them seen only once.

The sequence came from a woman in her sixties or seventies with renal cell carcinoma. The V gene is TRBV7-9, the J gene TRBJ1-2; no definite D call. The sequenced sample was blood, obtained from a patient whose treatment included radiotherapy and nephrectomy. CDR3 coding DNA: TGTGCCAGCAGCGATTCTAACTATGGCTACACCTTC. This encodes CASSDSNYGYTF.